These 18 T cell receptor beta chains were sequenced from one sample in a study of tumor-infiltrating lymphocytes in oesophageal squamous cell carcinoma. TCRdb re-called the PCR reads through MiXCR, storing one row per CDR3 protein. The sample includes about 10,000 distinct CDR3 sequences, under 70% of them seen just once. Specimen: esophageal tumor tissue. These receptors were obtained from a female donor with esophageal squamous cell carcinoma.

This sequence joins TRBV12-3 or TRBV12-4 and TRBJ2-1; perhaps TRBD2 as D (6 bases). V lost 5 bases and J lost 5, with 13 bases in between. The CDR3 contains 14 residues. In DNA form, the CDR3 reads TGTGCCAGCAGTCCCACGGGGGTCAACAATGAGCAGTTCTTC. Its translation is CASSPTGVNNEQFF.

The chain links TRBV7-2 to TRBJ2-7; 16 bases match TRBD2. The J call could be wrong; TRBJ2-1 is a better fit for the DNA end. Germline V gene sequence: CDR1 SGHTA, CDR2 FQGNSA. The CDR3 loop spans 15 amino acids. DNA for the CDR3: TGTGCCAGCAGCTCCGGGACTAGCGGGGGGGGAGAGCAGTTCTTC. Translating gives CASSSGTSGGGEQFF.

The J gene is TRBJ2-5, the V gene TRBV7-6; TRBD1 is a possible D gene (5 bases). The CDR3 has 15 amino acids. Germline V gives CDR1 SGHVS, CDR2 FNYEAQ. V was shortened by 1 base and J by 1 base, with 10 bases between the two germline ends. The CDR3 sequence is CASSLGGRGQETQYF. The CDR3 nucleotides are TGTGCCAGCAGCTTAGGTGGAAGGGGCCAAGAGACCCAGTACTTC.

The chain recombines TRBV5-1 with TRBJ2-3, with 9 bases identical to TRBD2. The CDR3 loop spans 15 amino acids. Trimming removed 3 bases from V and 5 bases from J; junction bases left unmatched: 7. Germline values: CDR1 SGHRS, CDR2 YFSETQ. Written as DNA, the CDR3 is TGCGCCAGCAGCTACCGGCGGGAGGGAGGAGATACGCAGTATTTT. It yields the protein CASSYRREGGDTQYF.

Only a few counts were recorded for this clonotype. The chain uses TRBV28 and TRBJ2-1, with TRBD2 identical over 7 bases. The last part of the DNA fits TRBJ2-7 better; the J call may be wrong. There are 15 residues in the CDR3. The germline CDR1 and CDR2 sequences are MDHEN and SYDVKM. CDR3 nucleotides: TGTGCCAGCAGAAATAGCGGGCTACAAGGCTACGAGCAGTACTTC. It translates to CASRNSGLQGYEQYF.

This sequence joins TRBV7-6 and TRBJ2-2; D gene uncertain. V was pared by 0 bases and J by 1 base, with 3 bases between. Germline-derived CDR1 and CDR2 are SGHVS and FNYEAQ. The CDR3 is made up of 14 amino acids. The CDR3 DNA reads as TGTGCCAGCAGCTTAGCGCAGAACACCGGGGAGCTGTTTTTT. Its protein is CASSLAQNTGELFF.

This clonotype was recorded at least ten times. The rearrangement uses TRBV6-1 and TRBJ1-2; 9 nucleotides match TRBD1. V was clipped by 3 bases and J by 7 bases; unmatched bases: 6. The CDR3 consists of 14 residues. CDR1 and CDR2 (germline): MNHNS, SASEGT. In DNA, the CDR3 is TGTGCCAGCAGTGATTCACAGGGGGCGGGTGGCTACACCTTC. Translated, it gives CASSDSQGAGGYTF.

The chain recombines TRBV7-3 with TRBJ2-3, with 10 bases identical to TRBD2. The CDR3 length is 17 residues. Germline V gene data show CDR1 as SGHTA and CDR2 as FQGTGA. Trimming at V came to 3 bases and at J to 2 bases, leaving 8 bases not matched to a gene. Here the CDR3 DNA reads TGTGCCAGCAGCTTGGACCCTAGCGGGAGTTACACAGATACGCAGTATTTT. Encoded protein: CASSLDPSGSYTDTQYF.

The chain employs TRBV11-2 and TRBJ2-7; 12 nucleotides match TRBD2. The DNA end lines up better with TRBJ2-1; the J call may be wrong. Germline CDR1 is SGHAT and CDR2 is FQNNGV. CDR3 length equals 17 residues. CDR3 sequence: CASSPGLAGPSYNEQFF. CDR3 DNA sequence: TGTGCCAGCAGCCCGGGACTAGCGGGCCCCTCCTACAATGAGCAGTTCTTC.

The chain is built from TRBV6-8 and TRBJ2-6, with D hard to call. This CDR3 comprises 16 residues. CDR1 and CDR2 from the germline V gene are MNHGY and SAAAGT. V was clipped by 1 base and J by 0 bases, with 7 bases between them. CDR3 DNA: TGTGCCAGCAGTTACTTAAGGGTCTCTGGGGCCAACGTCCTGACTTTC. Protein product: CASSYLRVSGANVLTF.

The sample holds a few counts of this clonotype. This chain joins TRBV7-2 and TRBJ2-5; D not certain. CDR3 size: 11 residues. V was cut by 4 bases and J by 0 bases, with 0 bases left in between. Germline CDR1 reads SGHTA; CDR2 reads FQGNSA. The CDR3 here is CASSYQETQYF. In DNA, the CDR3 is TGTGCCAGCAGCTACCAAGAGACCCAGTACTTC.

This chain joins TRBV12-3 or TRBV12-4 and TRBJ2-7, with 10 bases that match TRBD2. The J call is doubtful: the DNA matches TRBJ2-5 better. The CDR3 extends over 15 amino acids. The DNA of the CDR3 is TGTGCCAGCAGTTTACCGCTAGCGGGAGTGGAGACCCAGTACTTC. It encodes CASSLPLAGVETQYF.

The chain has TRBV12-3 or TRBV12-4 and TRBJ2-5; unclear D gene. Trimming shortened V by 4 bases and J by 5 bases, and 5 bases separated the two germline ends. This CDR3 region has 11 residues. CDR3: CASSSGETQYF. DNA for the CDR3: TGTGCCAGCAGTTCCGGGGAGACCCAGTACTTC.

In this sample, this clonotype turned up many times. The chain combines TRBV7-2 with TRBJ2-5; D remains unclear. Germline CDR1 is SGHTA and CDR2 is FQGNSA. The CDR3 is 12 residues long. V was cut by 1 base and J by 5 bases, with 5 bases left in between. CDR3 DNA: TGTGCCAGCAGCTTAGGGCGGGAGACCCAGTACTTC. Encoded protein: CASSLGRETQYF.

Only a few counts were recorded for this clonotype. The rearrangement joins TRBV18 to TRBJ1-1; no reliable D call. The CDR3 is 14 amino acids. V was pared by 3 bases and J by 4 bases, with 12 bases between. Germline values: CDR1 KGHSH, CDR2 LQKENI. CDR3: CASSPTSKSTEAFF. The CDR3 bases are TGTGCCAGCTCACCGACTAGTAAGAGCACTGAAGCTTTCTTT.

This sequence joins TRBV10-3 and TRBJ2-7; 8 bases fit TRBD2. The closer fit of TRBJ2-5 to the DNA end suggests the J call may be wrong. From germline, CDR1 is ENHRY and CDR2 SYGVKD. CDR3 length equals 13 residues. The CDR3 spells CATARGDQETQYF. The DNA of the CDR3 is TGTGCCACGGCGCGGGGGGACCAAGAGACCCAGTACTTC.

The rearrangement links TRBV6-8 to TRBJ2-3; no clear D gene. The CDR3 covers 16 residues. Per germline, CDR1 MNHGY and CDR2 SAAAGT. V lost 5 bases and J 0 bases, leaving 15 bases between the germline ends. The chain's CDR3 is CASSARIGLSTDTQYF. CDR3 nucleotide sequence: TGTGCCAGCAGTGCTCGTATCGGGCTTAGCACAGATACGCAGTATTTT.

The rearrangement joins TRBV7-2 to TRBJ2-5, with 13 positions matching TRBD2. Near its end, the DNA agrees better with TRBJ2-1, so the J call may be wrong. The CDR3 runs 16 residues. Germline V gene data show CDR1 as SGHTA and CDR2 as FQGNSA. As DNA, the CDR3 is TGTGCCAGCAGCTTAGAGGGGACTAGCGGGATGTATGAGCAGTTCTTC. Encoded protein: CASSLEGTSGMYEQFF.